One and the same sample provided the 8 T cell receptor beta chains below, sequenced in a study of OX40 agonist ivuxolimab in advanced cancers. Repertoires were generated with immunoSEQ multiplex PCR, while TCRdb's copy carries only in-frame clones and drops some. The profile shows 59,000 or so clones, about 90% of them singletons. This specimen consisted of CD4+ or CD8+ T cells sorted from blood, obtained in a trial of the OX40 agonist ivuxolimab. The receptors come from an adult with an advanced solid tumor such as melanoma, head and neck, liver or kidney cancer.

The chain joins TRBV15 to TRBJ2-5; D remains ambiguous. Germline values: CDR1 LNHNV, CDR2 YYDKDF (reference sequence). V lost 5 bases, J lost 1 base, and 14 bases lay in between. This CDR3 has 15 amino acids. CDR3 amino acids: CATSAEILVQETQYF. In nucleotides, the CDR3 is TGTGCCACCAGCGCCGAAATCCTGGTCCAAGAGACCCAGTACTTC.

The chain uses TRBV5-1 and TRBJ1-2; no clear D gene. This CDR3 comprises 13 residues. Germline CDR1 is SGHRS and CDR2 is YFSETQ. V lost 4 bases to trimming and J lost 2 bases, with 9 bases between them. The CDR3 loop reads CASSPGGNYGYTF. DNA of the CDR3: TGCGCCAGCAGCCCGGGCGGGAACTATGGCTACACCTTC.

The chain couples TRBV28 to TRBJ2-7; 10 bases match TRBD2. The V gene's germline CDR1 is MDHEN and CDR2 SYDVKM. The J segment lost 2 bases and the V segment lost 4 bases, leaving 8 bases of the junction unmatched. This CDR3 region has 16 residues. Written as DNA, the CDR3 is TGTGCCAGCAGTTCCCCAGGGGGGACTAGCGCCTACGAGCAGTACTTC. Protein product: CASSSPGGTSAYEQYF.

The CDR3 nucleotides are TGTGCCAGTAGTAGGGGTGACATGAACACTGAAGCTTTCTTT. Encoded protein: CASSRGDMNTEAFF. The chain has TRBV19 and TRBJ1-1; no definite D call. The ends were cut back, 4 bases at V and 0 bases at J, with 9 bases in the middle. CDR3 size: 14 residues. Looked up from germline, CDR1 is LNHDA and CDR2 is SQIVND (reference sequence).

The CDR3 bases are TGTGCCAGCAGTGAATACGCACAGGAGCGTGGCTACACCTTC. Protein product: CASSEYAQERGYTF. The J gene is TRBJ1-2, the V gene TRBV25-1; the D gene is possibly TRBD1 (5 bases). V lost 0 bases and J 7 bases, leaving 12 bases between the germline ends. This CDR3 has 14 residues. The germline gives CDR1 MGHDK, CDR2 SYGVNS.

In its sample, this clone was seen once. CDR3 DNA: TGTGCCACCAGCAGAGAGGTCTCACTAGGGGCTTTCTTT. Translated, it gives CATSREVSLGAFF. The rearrangement uses TRBV15 and TRBJ1-1; D is unclear. From germline, CDR1 is LNHNV and CDR2 YYDKDF (reference sequence). V was pared by 0 bases and J by 11 bases, with 13 bases between. This CDR3 region has 13 residues.

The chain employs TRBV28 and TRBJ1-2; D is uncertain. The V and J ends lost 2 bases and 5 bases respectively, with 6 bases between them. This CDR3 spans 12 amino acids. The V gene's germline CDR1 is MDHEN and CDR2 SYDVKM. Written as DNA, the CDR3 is TGTGCCAGCAGTTTACGCGGGTATGGCTACACCTTC. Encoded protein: CASSLRGYGYTF.

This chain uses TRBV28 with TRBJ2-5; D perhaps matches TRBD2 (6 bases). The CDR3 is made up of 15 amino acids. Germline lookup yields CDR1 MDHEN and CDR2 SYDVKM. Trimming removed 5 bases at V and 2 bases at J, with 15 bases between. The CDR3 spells CASSPLGSGQETQYF. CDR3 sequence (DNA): TGTGCCAGCAGTCCCCTGGGTAGCGGACAAGAGACCCAGTACTTC.